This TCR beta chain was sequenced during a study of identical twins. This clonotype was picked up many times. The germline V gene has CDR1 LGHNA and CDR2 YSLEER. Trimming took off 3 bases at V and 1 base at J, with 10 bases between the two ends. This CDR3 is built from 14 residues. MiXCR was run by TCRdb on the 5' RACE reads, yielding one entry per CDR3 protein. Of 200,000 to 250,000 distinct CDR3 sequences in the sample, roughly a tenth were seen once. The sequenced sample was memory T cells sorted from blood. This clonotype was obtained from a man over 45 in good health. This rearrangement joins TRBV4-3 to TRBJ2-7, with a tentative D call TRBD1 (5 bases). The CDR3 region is CASSHLTGSYEQYF. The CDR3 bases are TGCGCCAGCAGCCACCTTACAGGTTCCTACGAGCAGTACTTC.